The present T cell receptor beta chain was sequenced within a study of shared clonotypes between healthy human individuals. About the study: Aged between 18 and 49, the donors were a couple of women and three men. Study observations and caveats: Around 4.7% of naive CD4 clonotypes were shared across a few donors. Represented genetic and exposure-history diversity was restricted by having few donors.

A few counts support this clone. The antigen remains unidentified. The sample carries other DNA sequences with the same CDR3. This table comes from immunoSEQ multiplex PCR, and its TCRdb copy is limited to in-frame clones, with some not included. The sample has roughly 2.5 million clones, around 94% seen once. The CDR3 spans 13 residues. In germline, CDR1 is SEHNR, CDR2 FQNEAQ (reference sequence). V lost 0 bases, J lost 5 bases, and 6 bases lay in between. The genes are TRBV7-9 and TRBJ2-3; maybe TRBD2 (6 bases). The sequencing sample was made of naive CD4+ T cells sorted from blood. Specified subset: CD45RA+ positively selected. This TCR was sampled from a man between 18 and 29 years old in good health. The DNA for the CDR3 is TGTGCCAGCAGCTTAGCGGGGGGAGATACGCAGTATTTT. Protein: CASSLAGGDTQYF.